This TCR beta chain was sequenced for a study of blood T cell repertoires in COVID-19 (dated by TCRdb to 2019 to 2021). Concerning the study at large: Collaborator samples came from the United States, Italy and Spain and covered acute and convalescent phases of COVID-19. The material from the prospective study consisted of cDNA or gDNA derived from T cells, B-cell-depleted T cells, or PBMCs. Subjects who had been exposed to COVID-19, were actively infected with it, or had recovered from it provided the deeply sampled blood TCRbeta repertoires that made up the dataset. The repertoires were released in a freely available public database intended as a resource for research on the immune response to SARS-CoV-2. Samples were obtained from the ongoing ImmuneRACE study (first 160 participants) and from 1,254 subjects provided by 6 global collaborators. A de-identified subject ID, COVID-19 status, age in years and sex were almost always included in the sample metadata. Where available, HLA class I and class II types were obtained from metadata supplied by the sample provider rather than from assay-based typing. What the study reported, not specific to this receptor: The amount of clinical and demographic metadata varied by source and participant and was provided uncurated.

Comment on this clone: It lacks a known antigen. The input lacks base qualities; no much larger clone sits a single base away.

Whole blood was collected in K2EDTA tubes by collaborating institutions according to the institutions' own protocols. For TCRbeta analysis, collaborators shipped samples in one of three forms: frozen whole blood, isolated PBMCs, or DNA extracted from either of those sample types. TCRbeta CDR3 regions were amplified from genomic DNA using the immunoSEQ Assay, a bias-controlled multiplex PCR. The paper's processing steps were these. Nucleated cell counts per sample were estimated from amplification of reference gene primers within the assay. Sequence reads were collapsed and filtered to measure the absolute abundance of every unique TCRbeta CDR3 rearrangement. For each sample, productive Simpson clonality was calculated by taking the square root of Simpson's diversity index across productive rearrangements. TCRdb re-hosts the immuneACCESS table, in-frame sequences only. Its copies lack some clones; in the studies checked, an unresolved V gene accounts for under half of them, and the cause for the rest is not known. V and J calls and clone size are as listed in that table; D and trimming were resolved from the DNA. Across this sample there are roughly 59,000 clones, with around 86% seen only once. The top ten constitute 3.5% of the sample.

Deletion took 0 bases off V and 0 bases off J, with a span of 8 bases between the germline ends. The germline V gene supplies CDR1 SGHRS and CDR2 YFSETQ. Including the terminal cysteine and phenylalanine, the CDR3 comprises 15 residues. The retained sequence is limited to the CDR3, 45 bases, with the frame set at the first base. The sequence was collected from an elderly woman with acute or convalescent COVID-19. Sequenced material: peripheral blood. The chain is encoded by TRBV5-1 joined to TRBJ2-3, with a weak D call of TRBD2 (6 bases match). The CDR3 sequence is CASSLASGSTDTQYF. The nucleotides read TGCGCCAGCAGCTTGGCCAGCGGGAGCACAGATACGCAGTATTTT.